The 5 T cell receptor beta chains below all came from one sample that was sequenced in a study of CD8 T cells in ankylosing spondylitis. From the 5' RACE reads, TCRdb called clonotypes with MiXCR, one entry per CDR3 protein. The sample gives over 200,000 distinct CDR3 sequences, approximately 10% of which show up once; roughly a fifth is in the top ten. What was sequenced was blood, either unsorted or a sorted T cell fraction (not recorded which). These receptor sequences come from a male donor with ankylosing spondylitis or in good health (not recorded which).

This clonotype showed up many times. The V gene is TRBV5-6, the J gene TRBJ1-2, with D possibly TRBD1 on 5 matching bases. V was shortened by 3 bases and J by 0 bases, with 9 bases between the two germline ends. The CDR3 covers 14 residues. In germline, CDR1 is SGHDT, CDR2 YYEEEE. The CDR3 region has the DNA TGTGCCAGCAGCTCGCTGGGGGCTAACTATGGCTACACCTTC. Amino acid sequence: CASSSLGANYGYTF.

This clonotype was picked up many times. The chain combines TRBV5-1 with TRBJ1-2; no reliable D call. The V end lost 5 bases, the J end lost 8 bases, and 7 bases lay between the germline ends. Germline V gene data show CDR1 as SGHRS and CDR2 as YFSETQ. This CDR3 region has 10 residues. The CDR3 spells CASRFGGYTF. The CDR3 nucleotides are TGCGCCAGCAGGTTCGGAGGCTACACCTTC.

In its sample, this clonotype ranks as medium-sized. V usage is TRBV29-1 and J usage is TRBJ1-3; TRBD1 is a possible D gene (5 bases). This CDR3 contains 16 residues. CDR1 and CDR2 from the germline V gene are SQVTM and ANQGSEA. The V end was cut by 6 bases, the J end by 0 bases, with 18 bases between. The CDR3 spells CSVIPGGTNSGNTIYF. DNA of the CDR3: TGCAGCGTGATTCCGGGGGGGACTAACTCTGGAAACACCATATATTTT.

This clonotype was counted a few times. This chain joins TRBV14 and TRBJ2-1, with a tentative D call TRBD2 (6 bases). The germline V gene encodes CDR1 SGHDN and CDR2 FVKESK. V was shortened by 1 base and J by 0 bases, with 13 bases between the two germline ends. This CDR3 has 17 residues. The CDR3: CASSQVLGLVSYNEQFF. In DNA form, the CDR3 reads TGTGCCAGCAGCCAAGTCCTGGGACTGGTCTCCTACAATGAGCAGTTCTTC.

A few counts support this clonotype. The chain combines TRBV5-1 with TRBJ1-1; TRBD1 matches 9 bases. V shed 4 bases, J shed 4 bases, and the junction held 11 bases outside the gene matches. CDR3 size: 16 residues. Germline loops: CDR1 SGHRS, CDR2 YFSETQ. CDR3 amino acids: CASSPGTGFQRTEAFF. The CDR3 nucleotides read TGCGCCAGCAGCCCCGGGACAGGGTTTCAGCGCACTGAAGCTTTCTTT.